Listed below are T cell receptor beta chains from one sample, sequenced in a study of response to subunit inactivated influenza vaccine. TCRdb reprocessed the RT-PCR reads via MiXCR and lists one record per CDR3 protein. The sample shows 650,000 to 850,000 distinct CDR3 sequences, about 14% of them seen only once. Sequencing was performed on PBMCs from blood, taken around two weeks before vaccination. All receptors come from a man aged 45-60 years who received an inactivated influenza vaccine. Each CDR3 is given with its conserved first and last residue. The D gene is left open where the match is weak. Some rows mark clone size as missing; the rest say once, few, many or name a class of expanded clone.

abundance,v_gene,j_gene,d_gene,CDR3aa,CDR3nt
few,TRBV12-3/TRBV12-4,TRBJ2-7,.,CASRGTSYEQYF,TGTGCCAGCAGGGGTACCTCCTACGAGCAGTACTTC
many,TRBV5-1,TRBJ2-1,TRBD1,CASSGQGRYNEQFF,TGCGCCAGCAGCGGACAGGGGCGCTACAATGAGCAGTTCTTC
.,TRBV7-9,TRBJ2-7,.,CASSFQYEQYF,TGTGCCAGCAGCTTTCAGTACGAGCAGTACTTC
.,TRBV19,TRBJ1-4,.,CASSIGYGRNEKLFF,TGTGCCAGTAGTATAGGTTACGGACGAAATGAAAAACTGTTTTTT
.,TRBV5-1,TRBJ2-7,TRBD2,CASSWTGLAGDEQYF,TGCGCCAGCAGCTGGACCGGACTAGCGGGGGACGAGCAGTACTTC
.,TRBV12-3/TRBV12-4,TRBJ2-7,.,CASSLALKWDEQYF,TGTGCCAGCAGTTTAGCGCTAAAGTGGGACGAGCAGTACTTC
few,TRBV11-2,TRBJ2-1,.,CASSLDRASNEQFF,TGTGCCAGCAGCTTAGACCGAGCCTCCAATGAGCAGTTCTTC
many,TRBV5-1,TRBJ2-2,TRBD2,CASRTSGNTGELFF,TGCGCCAGCAGGACTAGCGGGAACACCGGGGAGCTGTTTTTT
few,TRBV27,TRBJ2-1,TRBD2,CASSLRAAGGPPGEQFF,TGTGCCAGCAGTTTAAGGGCGGCGGGAGGGCCCCCTGGTGAGCAGTTCTTC
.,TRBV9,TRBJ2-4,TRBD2,CASSVGLAGEGLQYF,TGTGCCAGCAGCGTAGGACTAGCGGGAGAAGGGCTTCAGTACTTC
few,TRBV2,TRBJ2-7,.,CASSEGPSSYEQYF,TGTGCCAGCAGTGAGGGGCCCAGCTCCTACGAGCAGTACTTC
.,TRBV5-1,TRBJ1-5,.,CASSWDYNQPQHF,TGCGCCAGCAGCTGGGATTACAATCAGCCCCAGCATTTT
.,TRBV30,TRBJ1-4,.,CAWRKQVNEKLFF,TGTGCCTGGAGGAAACAGGTTAATGAAAAACTGTTTTTT
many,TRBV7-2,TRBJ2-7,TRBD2,CASSRSSGYEQYF,TGTGCCAGCAGCCGTTCTAGCGGCTACGAGCAGTACTTC
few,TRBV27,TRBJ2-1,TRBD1,CASRRTGGENEQFF,TGTGCCAGCAGAAGGACAGGGGGCGAAAATGAGCAGTTCTTC
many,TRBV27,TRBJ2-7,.,CASRDRVSYEQYF,TGTGCCAGCAGGGATCGGGTCTCCTACGAGCAGTACTTC
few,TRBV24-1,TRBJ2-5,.,CATSDQRQIQETQYF,TGTGCCACCAGTGATCAAAGACAGATCCAAGAGACCCAGTACTTC
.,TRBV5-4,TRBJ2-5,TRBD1,CASSDTGAGGETQYF,TGTGCCAGCAGCGACACAGGGGCGGGTGGGGAGACCCAGTACTTC
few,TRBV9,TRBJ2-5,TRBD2,CASSVATRAGGGETQYF,TGTGCCAGCAGCGTAGCTACTAGGGCCGGGGGGGGAGAGACCCAGTACTTC
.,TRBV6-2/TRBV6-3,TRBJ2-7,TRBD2,CASSYPSGRAAYEQYF,TGTGCCAGCAGTTACCCCTCCGGGAGGGCCGCCTACGAGCAGTACTTC
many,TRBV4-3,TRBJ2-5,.,CASSQGIGTQETQYF,TGCGCCAGCAGCCAAGGAATCGGAACTCAAGAGACCCAGTACTTC
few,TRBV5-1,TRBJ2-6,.,CASTLIQGSGANVLTF,TGCGCCAGCACCCTAATTCAGGGCTCTGGGGCCAACGTCCTGACTTTC
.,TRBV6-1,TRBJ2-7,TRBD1,CASSIANPGQISYEQYF,TGTGCCAGCAGCATCGCAAACCCGGGACAGATCTCCTACGAGCAGTACTTC
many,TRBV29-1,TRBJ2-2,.,CSVDMTGGTGELFF,TGCAGCGTAGATATGACAGGCGGCACCGGGGAGCTGTTTTTT
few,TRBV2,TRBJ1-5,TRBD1,CASRPGQGAGNQPQHF,TGTGCCAGTCGGCCGGGACAGGGGGCCGGCAATCAGCCCCAGCATTTT
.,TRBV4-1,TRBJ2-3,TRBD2,CASSQDRSGGAPDTQYF,TGCGCCAGCAGCCAAGATCGGAGCGGGGGGGCCCCAGATACGCAGTATTTT
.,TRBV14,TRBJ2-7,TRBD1,CASSHSGGGYEQYF,TGTGCCAGCAGCCACTCAGGGGGTGGGTACGAGCAGTACTTC
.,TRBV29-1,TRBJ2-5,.,CSGERTQETQYF,TGCAGCGGAGAGCGGACTCAAGAGACCCAGTACTTC
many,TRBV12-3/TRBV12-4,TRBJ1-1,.,CASSLGLSNTEAFF,TGTGCCAGCAGTTTAGGGTTATCGAACACTGAAGCTTTCTTT
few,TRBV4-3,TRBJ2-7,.,CASSRQTGGNEQYF,TGCGCCAGCAGCCGTCAGACGGGGGGCAACGAGCAGTACTTC
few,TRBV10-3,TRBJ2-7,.,CAISGGHQYEQYF,TGTGCCATCAGTGGGGGACACCAGTACGAGCAGTACTTC
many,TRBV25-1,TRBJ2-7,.,CASSGWDKHYEQYF,TGTGCCAGCAGTGGATGGGACAAGCACTACGAGCAGTACTTC
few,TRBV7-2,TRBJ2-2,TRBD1,CASSLSGQGAGELFF,TGTGCCAGCAGCCTTTCGGGACAGGGGGCCGGGGAGCTGTTTTTT
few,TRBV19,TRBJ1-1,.,CASSIQGSTEAFF,TGTGCCAGTAGTATACAGGGGAGCACTGAAGCTTTCTTT
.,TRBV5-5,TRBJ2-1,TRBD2,CASSSGTSGREQFF,TGTGCCAGCAGCTCCGGGACTAGCGGGAGAGAGCAGTTCTTC
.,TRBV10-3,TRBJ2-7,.,CAILAVDEQYF,TGTGCCATCTTAGCAGTTGACGAGCAGTACTTC
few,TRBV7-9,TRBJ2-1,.,CASSFVGFNEQFF,TGTGCCAGCAGCTTCGTAGGGTTCAATGAGCAGTTCTTC
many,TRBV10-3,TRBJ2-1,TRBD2,CAISGNLLGTSGGASYNEQFF,TGTGCCATCAGTGGAAATCTACTGGGGACTAGCGGGGGTGCCTCCTACAATGAGCAGTTCTTC
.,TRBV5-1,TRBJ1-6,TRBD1,CASSRTGQNYDSSYNSPLHF,TGCGCCAGCAGCCGGACGGGACAGAATTATGATAGCTCCTATAATTCACCCCTCCACTTT
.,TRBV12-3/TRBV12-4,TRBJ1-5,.,CASRSQTGNQPQHF,TGTGCCAGCAGATCCCAAACAGGGAATCAGCCCCAGCATTTT